Listed here are 8 T cell receptor beta chains from one sample, sequenced in a study of shared clonotypes between healthy human individuals. The protocol was immunoSEQ multiplex PCR, while the TCRdb copy is restricted to in-frame clones and leaves out a portion. This table has about 1 million clones, around 75% appearing once. Sequenced material: memory CD4+ T cells sorted from blood. The subset here: CD45RA-negative fraction. All receptors come from a young man in good health.

Points on this clone: A junction boundary mismatches the germline segment, possibly from a read error. V gene TRBV10-2 combines with J gene TRBJ2-7; 10 bases agree with TRBD2. The germline CDR1 and CDR2 sequences are WSHSY and SAAADI. The CDR3 length is 14 residues. The CDR3 loop reads CAISPSGRAYEQYF. In nucleotides, the CDR3 is TGCGCCATCAGTCCCAGCGGGAGGGCCTACGAGCAGTACTTC.

J is TRBJ2-3 and V is TRBV7-6; D possibly corresponds to TRBD2 (6 bases). This CDR3 spans 16 amino acids. The germline gives CDR1 SGHVS, CDR2 FNYEAQ. Trimming left V 2 bases short and J 2 bases short, with 14 bases between. In nucleotides, the CDR3 is TGTGCCAGCAGCTTAAATTCGGGACTCCTCACAGATACGCAGTATTTT. Its protein product is CASSLNSGLLTDTQYF.

This chain connects TRBV15 to TRBJ2-3; D might be TRBD1 (5 bases). Trimming left V 8 bases short and J 1 base short, with 22 bases between. The germline CDR1 and CDR2 sequences are LNHNV and YYDKDF (reference sequence). CDR3 length equals 17 residues. The CDR3 coding sequence is TGTGCCACCTGCCAGGGAAATGCGTGGAAGGGCACAGATACGCAGTATTTT. It specifies CATCQGNAWKGTDTQYF.

The chain employs TRBV6-5 and TRBJ1-1, with 7 bases fitting TRBD1. The ends lost 2 bases at V and 1 base at J; junction bases unmatched: 1. The CDR3 has 14 amino acids. Per germline, CDR1 MNHEY and CDR2 SVGAGI. The CDR3: CASSYDRANTEAFF. The DNA for the CDR3 is TGTGCCAGCAGTTACGACAGGGCGAACACTGAAGCTTTCTTT.

The chain couples TRBV10-3 to TRBJ2-2; TRBD1 is a possible D gene (6 bases). The CDR3 spans 13 residues. Deletions cut 6 bases from V and 7 bases from J, with 12 bases between. Germline CDR1 reads ENHRY; CDR2 reads SYGVKD. The DNA of the CDR3 is TGTGCCATCAGCAGAGGGGGATACGGGGAGCTGTTTTTT. It yields the protein CAISRGGYGELFF.

Details on this clone: Other DNA sequences of this sample code for an identical CDR3. The chain is built from TRBV18 and TRBJ2-7; 9 bases align to TRBD1. Germline CDR1 and CDR2: KGHSH and LQKENI. The CDR3 totals 13 residues. The trim removed 6 bases at V and 5 bases at J, leaving 5 bases unmatched. The CDR3 coding sequence is TGTGCCAGCTCGAGGGACAGGGCCGACGAGCAGTACTTC. It yields the protein CASSRDRADEQYF.

The V gene is TRBV30, the J gene TRBJ2-1; D might be TRBD2 (6 bases). V gave up 1 base and J gave up 10 bases, with 14 bases separating them. CDR1 is GTSNPN and CDR2 is SVGIG in the germline V gene (reference sequence). The CDR3 has 13 residues. The CDR3 region is CAWSGGTSAEQFF. The CDR3 bases are TGTGCCTGGAGTGGCGGGACCTCGGCGGAGCAGTTCTTC.

This clone was counted once. The chain links TRBV4-1 to TRBJ1-1; no clear D gene. The CDR3 has 17 residues. V gave up 4 bases and J gave up 2 bases, with 20 bases separating them. CDR1 MGHRA and CDR2 YSYEKL come from the germline V gene. CDR3 in amino acids: CASSPRAVVGLNTEAFF. CDR3 nucleotide sequence: TGCGCCAGCAGCCCCCGGGCAGTCGTAGGGCTTAACACTGAAGCTTTCTTT.